The T cell receptor (beta chain) under discussion was sequenced for a study of regulatory T cells in long-lasting Graves disease. Time point in this sample: persistent/refractory GD, antithyroid drugs over 5 years with positive TRAb. RNA isolated from PBMCs was used to make the TCR library. Diagnosis followed American Thyroid Association guidelines for Graves' disease. Building of the TCR beta libraries involved iRepertoire HTBI primers and Arm-PCR of CDR3 regions. As originally analysed: About 62 TRBV and roughly 15 TRBJ segments were identified across samples. Each CDR3 protein gets one entry after TCRdb re-called the multiplex PCR reads with MiXCR. TCRdb's processing, not the study's, gives the V and J calls here. Found here are fewer than 550,000 distinct CDR3 sequences, around a fifth of them singletons; the top ten hold approximately 6.4%. CDR1 is SGHRS, CDR2 YFSETQ, per germline. CDR3 length: 17 residues. V lost 2 bases to trimming and J lost 7 bases; unmatched junction nucleotides: 16.

The origin of this receptor is a female donor with Graves disease. The rearrangement joins TRBV5-1 to TRBJ1-2, with 8 bases fitting TRBD1. Material: peripheral blood mononuclear cells (PBMCs), obtained when the disease was refractory, from a patient treated with antithyroid drugs. CDR3 sequence reads: CASSLDTGTGLLGGYTF. DNA for the CDR3: TGCGCCAGCAGCTTAGACACCGGGACAGGCCTCCTCGGTGGCTACACCTTC.